This entry features one T cell receptor beta chain sequence. The antigen remains undetermined. The data were obtained in a study of T cell responses to AZD1222 COVID-19 vaccine. Study details: Pooled samples include second doses given at about 4 or 12 weeks. Overall study results and limits: When two AZD1222 doses had been given, Spike-specific TCR breadth and depth rose. Sampling that yielded the repertoires occurred only after the peak T cell response. CD4 TCRs associated with vaccination spanned spike, dominating at 160-218 and 743-854.

Here immunoSEQ multiplex PCR was the method, and the copy in TCRdb shows in-frame clones only, minus some. The sample consists of 170,000 or so clones, 85% to 95% of them appearing once. Trimming at V came to 5 bases and at J to 2 bases, leaving 5 bases not matched to a gene. The germline CDR1 and CDR2 sequences are SNHLY and FYNNEI. The CDR3 length is 15 residues. The source is an adult in good health. Sequenced material: peripheral blood, taken on day 0 of AZD1222 vaccination. The chain combines TRBV2 with TRBJ2-3; 9 bases are a match to TRBD2. The CDR3 bases are TGTGCCAGCAGTAGAAGCGGGGGGATCACAGATACGCAGTATTTT. It is translated as CASSRSGGITDTQYF.